One and the same sample provided the 9 T cell receptor beta chains below, sequenced in a study of early T cells in non-severe SARS-CoV-2 infection. TCRdb fed the 5' RACE reads into MiXCR, producing one record per CDR3 protein. The sample records under 85,000 distinct CDR3 sequences, 14% being singletons. Material for sequencing was whole blood. The origin of the receptors is an adult who was a healthcare worker with PCR-confirmed SARS-CoV-2 infection or an uninfected control (not recorded which).

The genes are TRBV29-1 and TRBJ1-1; D remains unclear. V shed 1 base and J shed 1 base, with 4 bases lying between them. The CDR3 is 12 residues long. Germline loops: CDR1 SQVTM, CDR2 ANQGSEA. The CDR3 coding sequence is TGCAGCGTTGAAGGTACGAACACTGAAGCTTTCTTT. Amino acids: CSVEGTNTEAFF.

This clonotype has only a few counts. This chain uses TRBV5-6 with TRBJ2-7; 7 bases align to TRBD2. This CDR3 comprises 15 residues. The germline gives CDR1 SGHDT, CDR2 YYEEEE. Trimming took 4 bases from V and 2 from J; bases not matched to a gene: 9. CDR3 sequence: CASSPTGRQTYEQYF. CDR3 nucleotides: TGTGCCAGCAGCCCTACCGGGAGGCAGACCTACGAGCAGTACTTC.

In this sample, this clonotype turned up many times. The chain is built from TRBV19 and TRBJ2-1; 8 nucleotides match TRBD1. Per germline, CDR1 LNHDA and CDR2 SQIVND (reference sequence). The CDR3 sequence is 12 residues long. The V gene end was trimmed by 6 bases and the J gene end by 10 bases; junction bases not matched to a gene: 5. CDR3 sequence reads: CASSQGAVEQFF. The CDR3 coding sequence is TGTGCCAGTAGCCAGGGGGCTGTCGAGCAGTTCTTC.

This chain joins TRBV7-3 and TRBJ1-2; 8 bases align to TRBD1. CDR3 size: 16 residues. The germline CDR1 and CDR2 sequences are SGHTA and FQGTGA. The trim removed 5 bases at V and 4 bases at J, leaving 12 bases unmatched. The CDR3 sequence: CASSLQGTGLPYGYTF. The CDR3 bases are TGTGCCAGCAGCCTACAAGGGACAGGCCTCCCCTATGGCTACACCTTC.

The chain uses TRBV14 and TRBJ1-2, with D tentatively TRBD1 (6 bases). The CDR3 has 14 amino acids. Per the germline V gene, CDR1 is SGHDN and CDR2 is FVKESK. Trimming stripped 0 bases from V and 6 bases from J, with 11 bases between. CDR3 bases: TGTGCCAGCAGCCAAGATTCCCGGACAGATGGCTACACCTTC. Amino acids: CASSQDSRTDGYTF.

V gene TRBV6-1 combines with J gene TRBJ1-3; maybe TRBD1 (5 bases). Trimming removed 1 base from V and 0 bases from J, with 7 bases in between. Per the germline V gene, CDR1 is MNHNS and CDR2 is SASEGT. This CDR3 is 15 amino acids long. This CDR3 is CASSEGRGSGNTIYF. The CDR3 DNA reads TGTGCCAGCAGTGAAGGAAGGGGCTCTGGAAACACCATATATTTT.

About this clonotype itself: One end of the junction is discordant with germline, which a read error may explain. The rearrangement uses TRBV28 and TRBJ1-1, with D possibly TRBD1 on 5 matching bases. The germline V gene encodes CDR1 MDHEN and CDR2 SYDVKM. There are 16 residues in the CDR3. The CDR3 is CVSSPAGTGKNTEAFF. Here the CDR3 DNA reads TGTGTCAGCAGTCCGGCAGGGACCGGGAAGAACACTGAAGCTTTCTTT.

The chain recombines TRBV7-2 with TRBJ1-6; no definite D call. From germline, CDR1 is SGHTA and CDR2 FQGNSA. V gave up 4 bases and J gave up 6 bases, with 13 bases separating them. The CDR3 sequence is 15 residues long. The chain's CDR3 is CASSSSQTGNSPLHF. The CDR3 DNA follows: TGTGCCAGCAGCTCCTCCCAGACGGGTAATTCACCCCTCCACTTT.

This clonotype was seen a handful of times. The V call is TRBV4-1, the J call TRBJ2-3; 12 bases align to TRBD2. Trimming at V came to 3 bases and at J to 0 bases, leaving 10 bases not matched to a gene. Germline-derived CDR1 and CDR2 are MGHRA and YSYEKL. The CDR3 extends over 19 amino acids. This CDR3 is CASSHIGLAGTPSTDTQYF. CDR3 sequence (DNA): TGCGCCAGCAGCCATATCGGACTAGCGGGGACCCCTAGCACAGATACGCAGTATTTT.